The subject of this entry is one T cell receptor (beta chain). The antigen is not known. The junction departs from germline at one end; a sequencing error may be responsible. This sample is part of a study of T cell responses to AZD1222 COVID-19 vaccine. Study results and caveats: At baseline, seropositivity was found in only a handful of AZD1222 recipients.

Repertoires were generated with immunoSEQ multiplex PCR, while TCRdb's copy carries only in-frame clones and drops some. The data hold 100,000 or so clones, with 88% observed a single time. This CDR3 comprises 15 residues. Germline V gene data show CDR1 as KGHDR and CDR2 as SFDVKD. The input for sequencing was peripheral blood, taken on day 0 of AZD1222 vaccination. The chain combines TRBV24-1 with TRBJ1-2, with D maybe TRBD1 (6 bases). The receptor was isolated from an adult in good health. The CDR3 loop is CATSWGQTKNSGYTF. Written as DNA, the CDR3 is TGTGCCACGTCGTGGGGGCAGACGAAAAACTCTGGCTACACCTTC.